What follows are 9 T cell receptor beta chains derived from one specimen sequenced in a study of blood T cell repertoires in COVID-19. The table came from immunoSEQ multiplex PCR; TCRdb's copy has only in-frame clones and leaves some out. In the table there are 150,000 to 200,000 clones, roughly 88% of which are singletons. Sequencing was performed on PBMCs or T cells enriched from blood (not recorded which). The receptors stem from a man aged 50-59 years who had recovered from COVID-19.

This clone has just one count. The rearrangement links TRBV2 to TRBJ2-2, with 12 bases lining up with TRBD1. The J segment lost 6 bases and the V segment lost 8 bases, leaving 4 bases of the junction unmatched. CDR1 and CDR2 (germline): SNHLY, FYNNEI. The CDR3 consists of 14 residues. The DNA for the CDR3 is TGTGCCAGCGGCGGGACAGGGGGCCCCGGGGAGCTGTTTTTT. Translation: CASGGTGGPGELFF.

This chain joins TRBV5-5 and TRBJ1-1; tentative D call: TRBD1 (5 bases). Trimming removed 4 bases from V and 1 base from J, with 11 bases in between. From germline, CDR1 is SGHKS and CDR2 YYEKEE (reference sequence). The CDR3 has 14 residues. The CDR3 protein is CASSVVGGNTEAFF. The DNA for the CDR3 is TGTGCCAGCAGCGTAGTCGGGGGGAACACTGAAGCTTTCTTT.

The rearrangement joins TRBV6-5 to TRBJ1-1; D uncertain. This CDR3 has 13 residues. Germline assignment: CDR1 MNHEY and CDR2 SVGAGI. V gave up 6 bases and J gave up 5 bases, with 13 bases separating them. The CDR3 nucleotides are TGTGCCAGCAGGCCTCCGGGAGGAACTGAAGCTTTCTTT. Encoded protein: CASRPPGGTEAFF.

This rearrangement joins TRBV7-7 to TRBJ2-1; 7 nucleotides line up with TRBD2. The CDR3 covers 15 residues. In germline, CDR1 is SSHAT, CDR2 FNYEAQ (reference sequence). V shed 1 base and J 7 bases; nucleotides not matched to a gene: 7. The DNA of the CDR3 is TGTGCCAGCAGCTTAGGAGCGGGGCCTCCTAATGAGCAGTTCTTC. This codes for CASSLGAGPPNEQFF.

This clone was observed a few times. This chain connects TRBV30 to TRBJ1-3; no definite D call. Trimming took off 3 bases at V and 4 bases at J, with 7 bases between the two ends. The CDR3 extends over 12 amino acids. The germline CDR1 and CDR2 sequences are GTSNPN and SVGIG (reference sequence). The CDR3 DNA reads TGTGCCTGGAGGCGCGGCGGAAACACCATATATTTT. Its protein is CAWRRGGNTIYF.

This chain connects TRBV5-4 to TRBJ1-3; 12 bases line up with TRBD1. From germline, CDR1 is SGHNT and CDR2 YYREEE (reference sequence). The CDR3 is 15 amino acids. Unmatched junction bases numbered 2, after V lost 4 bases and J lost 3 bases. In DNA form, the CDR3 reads TGTGCCAGCAGCCGGGACAGGGGGCTTGGAAACACCATATATTTT. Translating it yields CASSRDRGLGNTIYF.

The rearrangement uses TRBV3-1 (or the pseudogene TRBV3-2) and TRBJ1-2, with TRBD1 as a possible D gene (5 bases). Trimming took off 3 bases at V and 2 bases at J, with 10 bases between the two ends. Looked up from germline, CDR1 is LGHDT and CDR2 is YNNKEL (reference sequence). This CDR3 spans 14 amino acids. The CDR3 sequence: CASSQGRANYGYTF. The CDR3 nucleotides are TGTGCCAGCAGCCAGGGCAGGGCAAACTATGGCTACACCTTC.

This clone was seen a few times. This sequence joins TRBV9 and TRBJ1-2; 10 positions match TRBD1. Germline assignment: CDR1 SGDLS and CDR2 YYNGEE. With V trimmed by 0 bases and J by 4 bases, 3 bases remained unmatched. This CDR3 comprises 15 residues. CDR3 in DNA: TGTGCCAGCAGCGTAGTGGGACAGGGGACCTATGGCTACACCTTC. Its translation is CASSVVGQGTYGYTF.

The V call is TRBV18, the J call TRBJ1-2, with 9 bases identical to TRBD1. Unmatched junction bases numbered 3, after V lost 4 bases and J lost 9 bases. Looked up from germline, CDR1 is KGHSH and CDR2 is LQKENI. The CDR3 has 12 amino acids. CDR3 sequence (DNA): TGTGCCAGCTCACAAGGACAGGGGAGCTACACCTTC. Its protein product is CASSQGQGSYTF.